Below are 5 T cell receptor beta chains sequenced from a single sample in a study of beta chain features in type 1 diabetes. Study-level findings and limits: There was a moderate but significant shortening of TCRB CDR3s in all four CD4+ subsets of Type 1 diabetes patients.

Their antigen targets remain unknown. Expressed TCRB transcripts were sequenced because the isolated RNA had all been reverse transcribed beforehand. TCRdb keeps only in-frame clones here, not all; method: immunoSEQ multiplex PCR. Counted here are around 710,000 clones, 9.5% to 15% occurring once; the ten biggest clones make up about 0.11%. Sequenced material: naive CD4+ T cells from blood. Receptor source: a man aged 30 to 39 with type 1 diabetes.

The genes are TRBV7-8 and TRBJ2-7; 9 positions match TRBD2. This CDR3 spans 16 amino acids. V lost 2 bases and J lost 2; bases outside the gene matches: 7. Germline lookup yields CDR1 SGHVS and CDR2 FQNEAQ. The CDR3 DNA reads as TGTGCCAGCAGCTTACAGGTCCTAGCGGGGACCTACGAGCAGTACTTC. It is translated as CASSLQVLAGTYEQYF.

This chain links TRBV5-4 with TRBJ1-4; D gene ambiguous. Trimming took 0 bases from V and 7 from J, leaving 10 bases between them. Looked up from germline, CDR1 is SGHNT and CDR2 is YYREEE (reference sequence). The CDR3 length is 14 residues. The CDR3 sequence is CASSLAGLGEKLFF. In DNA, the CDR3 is TGTGCCAGCAGCTTGGCGGGATTGGGTGAAAAACTGTTTTTT. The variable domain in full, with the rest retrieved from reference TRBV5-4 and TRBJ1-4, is ETGVTQSPTHLIKTRGQQVTLRCSSQSGHNTVSWYQQALGQGPQFIFQYYREEENGRGNFPPRFSGLQFPNYSSELNVNALELDDSALYLCASSLAGLGEKLFFGSGTQLSVL.

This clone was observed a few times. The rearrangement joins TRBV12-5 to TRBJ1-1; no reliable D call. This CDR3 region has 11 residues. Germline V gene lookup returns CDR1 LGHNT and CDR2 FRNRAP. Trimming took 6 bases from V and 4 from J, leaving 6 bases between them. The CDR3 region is CASGSGTEAFF. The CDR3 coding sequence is TGTGCTAGTGGCTCGGGCACTGAAGCTTTCTTT.

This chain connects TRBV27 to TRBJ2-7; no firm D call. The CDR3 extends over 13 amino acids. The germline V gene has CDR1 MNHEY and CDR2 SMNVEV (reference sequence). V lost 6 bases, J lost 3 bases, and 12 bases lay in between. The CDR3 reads CASRKTVYYEQYF. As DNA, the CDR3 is TGTGCCAGCAGAAAAACAGTATACTACGAGCAGTACTTC.

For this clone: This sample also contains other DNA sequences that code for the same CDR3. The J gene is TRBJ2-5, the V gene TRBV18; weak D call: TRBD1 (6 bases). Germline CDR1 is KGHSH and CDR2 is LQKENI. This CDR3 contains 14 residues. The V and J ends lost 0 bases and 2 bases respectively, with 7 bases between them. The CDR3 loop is CASSPPGQQETQYF. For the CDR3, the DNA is TGTGCCAGCTCACCACCAGGACAGCAAGAGACCCAGTACTTC.